Sequencing of this TCR beta chain was carried out in a study of CD8+ T cells in alopecia areata. Sequencing used cDNA as its template, made by extracting RNA and reverse transcribing it. Sequenced by immunoSEQ multiplex PCR; TCRdb stores in-frame clones only, minus some. The table lists 150,000 to 200,000 clones, roughly 60% of them singletons, with under 1.2% in the top ten. Study results and caveats: Persistence in scalp and blood during tofacitinib was observed for many expanded lesional clones.

Details on this clone: Its antigen is unknown.

Documented treatment: oral pan-JAK inhibitor, 5-10 mg twice daily. The CDR3 totals 16 residues. From germline, CDR1 is SGHRS and CDR2 YFSETQ. V lost 5 bases, J lost 4 bases, and 16 bases lay in between. The sequencing here drew on CD4+ T cells sorted from blood, taken at week 24, from a patient treated with tofacitinib. The sequence was obtained from a human donor with alopecia areata. V and J are TRBV5-1 and TRBJ2-6, with D maybe TRBD1 (5 bases). The CDR3 DNA reads as TGCGCCAGCAGTCCCCAGTCTGGGGCCGGGGCCAACGTCCTGACTTTC. Translated: CASSPQSGAGANVLTF.